These 17 T cell receptor beta chains originate from one sample sequenced in a study of blood T cell repertoires in COVID-19. TCRdb keeps only in-frame clones here, not all; method: immunoSEQ multiplex PCR. The table lists under 200,000 clones, around 80% of them singletons. Sequences were obtained from PBMCs or T cells enriched from blood (not recorded which). The receptor set was obtained from a woman aged 70-85 years in a cohort exposed to, infected with or recovered from COVID-19 (not recorded which).

This chain joins TRBV4-2 and TRBJ2-7, with D maybe TRBD1 (6 bases). The CDR3 runs 16 residues. CDR1 and CDR2 (germline): LGHNA, YNFKEQ. V was cut by 3 bases and J by 2 bases, with 17 bases left in between. CDR3 nucleotide sequence: TGTGCCAGCAGCCACGCGAGGACAGTGACGACCTACGAGCAGTACTTC. Translated: CASSHARTVTTYEQYF.

V gene TRBV28 combines with J gene TRBJ1-5; no firm D call. Deletions cut 5 bases from V and 3 bases from J, with 14 bases between. CDR3 length: 15 residues. Germline CDR1 reads MDHEN; CDR2 reads SYDVKM. CDR3: CASSRSTLLNQPQHF. In DNA, the CDR3 is TGTGCCAGCAGTCGGAGTACACTACTCAATCAGCCCCAGCATTTT.

The J gene is TRBJ2-3, the V gene TRBV5-1; D is undetermined. The CDR3 loop spans 13 amino acids. Trimming removed 0 bases from V and 4 bases from J, with 6 bases in between. Germline CDR1 and CDR2: SGHRS and YFSETQ. CDR3 nucleotide sequence: TGCGCCAGCAGCTTGGCCGGAGCAGATACGCAGTATTTT. It specifies CASSLAGADTQYF. Drawing the rest from reference TRBV5-1 and TRBJ2-3, the complete variable domain is KAGVTQTPRYLIKTRGQQVTLSCSPISGHRSVSWYQQTPGQGLQFLFEYFSETQRNKGNFPGRFSGRQFSNSRSEMNVSTLELGDSALYLCASSLAGADTQYFGPGTRLTVL.

The CDR3 DNA follows: TGTGCCAGCAGGGCAACAGGGGGTGAAAAACTGTTTTTT. Residues: CASRATGGEKLFF. This rearrangement joins TRBV6-5 to TRBJ1-4, with 8 bases fitting TRBD1. V shed 6 bases, J shed 7 bases, and the junction held 4 bases outside the gene matches. Germline V CDR1 and CDR2: MNHEY, SVGAGI. The CDR3 sequence is 13 residues long.

The chain is built from TRBV5-1 and TRBJ2-2; D is undetermined. This CDR3 is 15 amino acids long. Deletions cut 3 bases from V and 2 bases from J, with 11 bases between. CDR1 SGHRS and CDR2 YFSETQ come from the germline V gene. The CDR3 region is CASSWSPGNTGELFF. The CDR3 bases are TGCGCCAGCAGCTGGTCGCCAGGAAACACCGGGGAGCTGTTTTTT.

This chain uses TRBV9 with TRBJ1-6; D possibly corresponds to TRBD1 (6 bases). Trimming took 2 bases from V and 11 from J, leaving 14 bases between them. The CDR3 covers 14 residues. Germline V gives CDR1 SGDLS, CDR2 YYNGEE. CDR3 sequence (DNA): TGTGCCAGCAGCGTCGCCTTGGACAGCCCACCCCTCCACTTT. Its protein is CASSVALDSPPLHF.

About this clone: Other nucleotide sequences in the sample specify the same CDR3. This chain uses TRBV18 with TRBJ2-7; TRBD1 matches at 11 bases. Per the germline V gene, CDR1 is KGHSH and CDR2 is LQKENI. This CDR3 is 15 amino acids long. V was clipped by 2 bases and J by 0 bases; unmatched bases: 0. CDR3 region: CASSPGTGGSYEQYF. The DNA of the CDR3 is TGTGCCAGCTCACCAGGGACAGGGGGCTCCTACGAGCAGTACTTC. Combining the CDR3 with reference TRBV18 and TRBJ2-7 gives the whole variable domain NAGVMQNPRHLVRRRGQEARLRCSPMKGHSHVYWYRQLPEEGLKFMVYLQKENIIDESGMPKERFSAEFPKEGPSILRIQQVVRGDSAAYFCASSPGTGGSYEQYFGPGTRLTVT.

The chain carries TRBV5-1 and TRBJ2-7; 12 bases agree with TRBD2. CDR3 length: 18 residues. Germline-derived CDR1 and CDR2 are SGHRS and YFSETQ. J lost 6 bases, V lost 3 bases, and 16 bases had no gene match. The CDR3 DNA sequence: TGCGCCAGCAGCTCCCAACCGGGACTAGCGGGTGGGGACCCCGAGCAGTACTTC. Protein sequence: CASSSQPGLAGGDPEQYF. The full variable domain, with the rest looked up from reference TRBV5-1 and TRBJ2-7, is KAGVTQTPRYLIKTRGQQVTLSCSPISGHRSVSWYQQTPGQGLQFLFEYFSETQRNKGNFPGRFSGRQFSNSRSEMNVSTLELGDSALYLCASSSQPGLAGGDPEQYFGPGTRLTVT.

This chain links TRBV6-5 with TRBJ1-1; D not certain. The CDR3 totals 14 residues. Germline V lookup: CDR1 MNHEY, CDR2 SVGAGI. The V end lost 5 bases, the J end lost 1 base, and 11 bases lay between the germline ends. The CDR3: CASSLSEGNTEAFF. As DNA, the CDR3 is TGTGCCAGCAGTCTATCAGAGGGGAACACTGAAGCTTTCTTT.

The chain recombines TRBV5-1 with TRBJ2-7, with TRBD2 identical over 10 bases. After removal of 2 bases from V and 4 bases from J, the junction contained 6 bases not matched to a gene. Per the germline V gene, CDR1 is SGHRS and CDR2 is YFSETQ. The CDR3 is made up of 15 amino acids. The CDR3 is CASSLLAGISYEQYF. CDR3 DNA sequence: TGCGCCAGCAGCTTACTAGCGGGAATTAGTTACGAGCAGTACTTC.

The chain joins TRBV28 to TRBJ1-5; 7 bases are a match to TRBD1. The V gene end was trimmed by 2 bases and the J gene end by 6 bases; junction bases not matched to a gene: 10. There are 16 residues in the CDR3. Looked up from germline, CDR1 is MDHEN and CDR2 is SYDVKM. CDR3 loop: CASSLRDRETGQPQHF. The CDR3 region has the DNA TGTGCCAGCAGTTTAAGAGACAGGGAAACCGGTCAGCCCCAGCATTTT.

The rearrangement joins TRBV28 to TRBJ2-5; no clear D gene. Germline V lookup: CDR1 MDHEN, CDR2 SYDVKM. Deletions cut 3 bases from V and 4 bases from J, with 9 bases between. The CDR3 is made up of 13 amino acids. This CDR3 reads CASSLVAVETQYF. Here the CDR3 DNA reads TGTGCCAGCAGTTTGGTTGCAGTAGAGACCCAGTACTTC.

This clone has just a few counts. The V call is TRBV18, the J call TRBJ2-2; 7 nucleotides line up with TRBD1. V lost 2 bases and J lost 3; bases outside the gene matches: 6. The length of the CDR3 is 16 residues. CDR1 is KGHSH, CDR2 LQKENI, per germline. The CDR3 sequence: CASSPYVGGDTGELFF. The CDR3 DNA follows: TGTGCCAGCTCACCATATGTAGGGGGCGACACCGGGGAGCTGTTTTTT.

J is TRBJ2-2 and V is TRBV27; 8 bases map to TRBD1. With 2 bases clipped from V and 1 base from J, the junction kept 6 bases outside the gene matches. This CDR3 is built from 17 residues. Germline loops: CDR1 MNHEY, CDR2 SMNVEV (reference sequence). CDR3 sequence (DNA): TGTGCCAGCAGTTTAGGGGCCGGGACAGGGAACACCGGGGAGCTGTTTTTT. Encoded protein: CASSLGAGTGNTGELFF.

The chain joins TRBV28 to TRBJ2-7; TRBD1 aligns across 8 bases. CDR3 size: 15 residues. Trimming cost V 6 bases and J 0 bases; bases outside gene matches: 7. Germline V gives CDR1 MDHEN, CDR2 SYDVKM. In nucleotides, the CDR3 is TGTGCCAGCAGCCGGAGGGGACAGGACTCCTACGAGCAGTACTTC. Protein sequence: CASSRRGQDSYEQYF.

This clone has just a few counts. The chain has TRBV4-1 and TRBJ2-7, with 10 bases that match TRBD1. The CDR3 covers 15 residues. The V gene end was trimmed by 1 base and the J gene end by 4 bases; junction bases not matched to a gene: 4. The germline CDR1 and CDR2 sequences are MGHRA and YSYEKL. CDR3: CASSQGGTGEYEQYF. CDR3 DNA sequence: TGCGCCAGCAGCCAAGGGGGGACAGGGGAGTACGAGCAGTACTTC.

In this sample, this clone turned up once. V is TRBV18 and J is TRBJ2-1; D not certain. Trimming took off 0 bases at V and 6 bases at J, with 12 bases between the two ends. The CDR3 loop spans 15 amino acids. In germline, CDR1 is KGHSH, CDR2 LQKENI. The CDR3 protein is CASSPPGRGGNEQFF. In DNA, the CDR3 is TGTGCCAGCTCACCACCCGGTCGCGGTGGCAATGAGCAGTTCTTC.